This T cell receptor beta chain was identified in a study of human T cells and chemical hapten exposure. The time point was: pre-sensitization, week 0. Treatment: therapeutic diphenylcyclopropenone sensitization with weekly scalp DPC. Separate cDNA molecules received unique molecular identifiers, which the library attached to them. TCRdb called the RACE reads again in MiXCR, with one record for every CDR3 protein. This table holds fewer than 150,000 distinct CDR3 sequences, roughly 13% found once. This CDR3 spans 15 amino acids. V was trimmed by 0 bases and J by 0 bases, leaving 3 bases between them. Per the germline V gene, CDR1 is LGHDT and CDR2 is YNNKEL (reference sequence).

The clonotype was recovered from a woman younger than 30 with alopecia areata. Some clones in this sample may be carry-over from other donors' samples. This rearrangement joins TRBV3-1 to TRBJ2-6; no clear D gene. The sequencing here drew on whole blood, taken in connection with sensitization to the hapten diphenylcyclopropenone (DPC). In DNA, the CDR3 is TGTGCCAGCAGCCAAGAAGGCTCTGGGGCCAACGTCCTGACTTTC. Its protein product is CASSQEGSGANVLTF.